These 18 T cell receptor beta chains were sequenced from one sample in a study of blood T cell repertoires in COVID-19. The assay was immunoSEQ multiplex PCR, and TCRdb's table has in-frame clones only and misses some. The table includes roughly 200,000 clones, around 80% detected once. The sample consisted of peripheral blood. These receptors all come from a man between 60 and 75 years old with acute or convalescent COVID-19.

V gene TRBV29-1 combines with J gene TRBJ1-2, with TRBD1 matching 7 bases. V shed 6 bases, J shed 7 bases, and the junction held 11 bases outside the gene matches. There are 13 residues in the CDR3. Looked up from germline, CDR1 is SQVTM and CDR2 is ANQGSEA. In DNA, the CDR3 is TGCAGCGTCGGGCCCTACAGGGGTACTGGCTACACCTTC. Protein product: CSVGPYRGTGYTF.

The chain employs TRBV27 and TRBJ2-7; 7 bases fit TRBD2. The V segment lost 2 bases and the J segment 3 bases; nucleotides outside the gene matches: 4. The CDR3 totals 14 residues. Germline lookup yields CDR1 MNHEY and CDR2 SMNVEV (reference sequence). DNA of the CDR3: TGTGCCAGCAGTTTAAATGGCGGGAGCTACGAGCAGTACTTC. The encoded protein is CASSLNGGSYEQYF.

This sequence joins TRBV9 and TRBJ2-1; 7 bases map to TRBD2. This CDR3 has 15 amino acids. After removal of 3 bases from V and 0 bases from J, the junction contained 3 bases not matched to a gene. CDR1 and CDR2 from the germline V gene are SGDLS and YYNGEE. In nucleotides, the CDR3 is TGTGCCAGCAGCGCAGCGGGAATCTCCTACAATGAGCAGTTCTTC. As protein: CASSAAGISYNEQFF. Based on the CDR3 plus reference TRBV9 and TRBJ2-1, the full variable domain is DSGVTQTPKHLITATGQRVTLRCSPRSGDLSVYWYQQSLDQGLQFLIQYYNGEERAKGNILERFSAQQFPDLHSELNLSSLELGDSALYFCASSAAGISYNEQFFGPGTRLTVL.

V usage is TRBV10-3 and J usage is TRBJ2-3, with D tentatively TRBD2 (5 bases). CDR1 and CDR2 (germline): ENHRY, SYGVKD. Trimming removed 4 bases from V and 6 bases from J, with 5 bases in between. CDR3 length: 11 residues. CDR3 coding DNA: TGTGCCATCAGTGCGGGGGATACGCAGTATTTT. This encodes CAISAGDTQYF.

The chain is built from TRBV2 and TRBJ2-7, with D possibly matching TRBD1 (5 bases). Germline CDR1 reads SNHLY; CDR2 reads FYNNEI. The CDR3 length is 13 residues. The V gene lost 10 bases and the J gene lost 2 bases, with 15 bases spanning the gap. The CDR3 region is CATQTGPTYEQYF. The DNA for the CDR3 is TGTGCCACCCAAACAGGACCCACCTACGAGCAGTACTTC.

V gene TRBV19 combines with J gene TRBJ2-1; 15 positions match TRBD2. CDR1 is LNHDA and CDR2 is SQIVND in the germline V gene (reference sequence). The CDR3 extends over 16 amino acids. Trimming removed 4 bases from V and 6 bases from J; junction bases left unmatched: 4. The chain's CDR3 is CASSTRTSGRANEQFF. In nucleotides, the CDR3 is TGTGCCAGTAGTACGCGGACTAGCGGGAGGGCCAATGAGCAGTTCTTC. Using reference TRBV19 and TRBJ2-1 for the parts outside the CDR3, the full variable domain is DGGITQSPKYLFRKEGQNVTLSCEQNLNHDAMYWYRQDPGQGLRLIYYSQIVNDFQKGDIAEGYSVSREKKESFPLTVTSAQKNPTAFYLCASSTRTSGRANEQFFGPGTRLTVL.

The sample holds a few counts of this clone. The chain carries TRBV6-5 and TRBJ1-2; D gene uncertain. Germline-derived CDR1 and CDR2 are MNHEY and SVGAGI. V lost 6 bases and J lost 4, with 9 bases in between. CDR3 size: 12 residues. CDR3 region: CASSTGTYGYTF. CDR3 nucleotide sequence: TGTGCCAGCAGCACGGGAACCTATGGCTACACCTTC.

V and J are TRBV11-2 and TRBJ1-1; D possibly corresponds to TRBD1 (5 bases). The germline V and J ends were trimmed by 0 bases and 7 bases, with 15 bases remaining between them. The germline V gene encodes CDR1 SGHAT and CDR2 FQNNGV. There are 15 residues in the CDR3. CDR3 sequence reads: CASSLDPGQELEAFF. The CDR3 bases are TGTGCCAGCAGCTTAGATCCTGGACAAGAGCTTGAAGCTTTCTTT.

The chain is built from TRBV4-2 and TRBJ2-2; tentatively, D is TRBD2 (6 bases). Germline CDR1 is LGHNA and CDR2 is YNFKEQ. CDR3 length equals 16 residues. Between the trimmed V and J ends, which lost 4 bases and 5 bases, there was a span of 17 bases. In DNA, the CDR3 is TGTGCCAGCAGCCGTTCCGCCCGGGGGAGGACCGGGGAGCTGTTTTTT. This sequence encodes CASSRSARGRTGELFF.

CDR3 loop: CASSLKGVRAPYSNQPQHF. The DNA for the CDR3 is TGTGCCAGCAGCTTAAAGGGGGTTAGAGCGCCGTATAGCAATCAGCCCCAGCATTTT. The chain joins TRBV7-2 to TRBJ1-5; D possibly corresponds to TRBD1 (6 bases). Trimming removed 2 bases at V and 0 bases at J, with 20 bases between. The CDR3 runs to 19 residues. Per germline, CDR1 SGHTA and CDR2 FQGNSA.

This sequence joins TRBV27 and TRBJ1-1; 10 bases agree with TRBD1. V lost 4 bases and J lost 4; bases outside the gene matches: 9. Germline CDR1 and CDR2: MNHEY and SMNVEV (reference sequence). The CDR3 consists of 16 residues. CDR3 DNA sequence: TGTGCCAGCAGTTCAGACAGGGGGCGAGGGGGCACTGAAGCTTTCTTT. Its translation is CASSSDRGRGGTEAFF.

J is TRBJ2-7 and V is TRBV27, with 8 bases matching TRBD2. CDR3 length: 15 residues. Trimming took 6 bases from V and 3 from J; bases not matched to a gene: 10. CDR1 and CDR2 (germline): MNHEY, SMNVEV (reference sequence). DNA for the CDR3: TGTGCCAGCAGACAACGCTCCGGGACTAGCTACGAGCAGTACTTC. Amino acid sequence: CASRQRSGTSYEQYF.

This chain joins TRBV2 and TRBJ2-7; D is uncertain. The CDR3 runs to 13 residues. Germline CDR1 reads SNHLY; CDR2 reads FYNNEI. The V end lost 0 bases, the J end lost 2 bases, and 5 bases lay between the germline ends. The CDR3 DNA is TGTGCCAGCAGTGAAGCTACAACCTACGAGCAGTACTTC. As protein: CASSEATTYEQYF.

This chain links TRBV3-1 (or the pseudogene TRBV3-2) with TRBJ1-2; D perhaps matches TRBD1 (5 bases). CDR3 size: 14 residues. The germline gives CDR1 LGHDT, CDR2 YNNKEL (reference sequence). V shed 4 bases and J shed 4 bases, with 13 bases lying between them. The CDR3 loop is CASSLRGRAYGYTF. As DNA, the CDR3 is TGTGCCAGCAGCCTAAGGGGAAGAGCCTATGGCTACACCTTC.

The gene calls are TRBV29-1 and TRBJ2-3; 7 bases are shared with TRBD1. The germline CDR1 and CDR2 sequences are SQVTM and ANQGSEA. With 4 bases clipped from V and 3 bases from J, the junction kept 7 bases outside the gene matches. This CDR3 spans 14 amino acids. This chain's CDR3 is CSVGRTGVTDTQYF. The CDR3 DNA is TGCAGCGTTGGAAGGACAGGCGTAACAGATACGCAGTATTTT.

The V call is TRBV7-3, the J call TRBJ2-6; possibly TRBD2 for D (7 bases). V lost 1 base and J lost 0, with 10 bases in between. The germline V gene encodes CDR1 SGHTA and CDR2 FQGTGA. The CDR3 runs 17 residues. This CDR3 reads CASSLKGGGSGANVLTF. The CDR3 DNA is TGTGCCAGCAGCTTAAAGGGGGGGGGCTCTGGGGCCAACGTCCTGACTTTC.

The J gene is TRBJ1-2, the V gene TRBV4-2; tentative D call: TRBD1 (6 bases). The V and J ends lost 3 bases and 4 bases respectively, with 18 bases between them. Germline values: CDR1 LGHNA, CDR2 YNFKEQ. The CDR3 totals 16 residues. The CDR3 loop reads CASSHDHPQGFYGYTF. The CDR3 DNA is TGTGCCAGCAGCCACGATCACCCACAGGGATTCTATGGCTACACCTTC.

This clone appeared a single time. The junction shows a germline mismatch at one end, possibly a read error. The gene calls are TRBV30 and TRBJ1-3; D possibly corresponds to TRBD1 (6 bases). The CDR3 covers 14 residues. Germline-derived CDR1 and CDR2 are GTSNPN and SVGIG (reference sequence). The CDR3 loop is CAGTRDTGGNTIYF. CDR3 sequence (DNA): TGCGCTGGGACCAGGGACACGGGTGGAAACACCATATATTTT.